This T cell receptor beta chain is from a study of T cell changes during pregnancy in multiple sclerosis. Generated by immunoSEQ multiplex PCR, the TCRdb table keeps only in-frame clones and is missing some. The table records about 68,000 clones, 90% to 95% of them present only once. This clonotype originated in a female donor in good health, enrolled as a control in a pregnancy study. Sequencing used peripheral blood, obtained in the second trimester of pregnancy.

The chain's CDR3 is CSVQGRGDYGYTF. CDR3 coding DNA: TGCAGCGTCCAGGGCCGCGGGGACTATGGCTACACCTTC. V and J are TRBV29-1 and TRBJ1-2; maybe TRBD1 (5 bases). Between the trimmed V and J ends, which lost 6 bases and 3 bases, there was a span of 14 bases. The CDR3 covers 13 residues. The germline gives CDR1 SQVTM, CDR2 ANQGSEA.